These T cell receptor beta chains were read from a single sample in a study of PD-L1 blockade in urothelial cancer. Assay: immunoSEQ multiplex PCR; the TCRdb copy retains only in-frame clones and omits some. The data show tens of thousands of clones, over 75% seen once. Specimen: PBMCs, collected around atezolizumab (anti-PD-L1) treatment. The receptors were sampled from a man in his sixties or seventies with urothelial cancer. Both conserved end residues are part of each CDR3. Each record gives: D gene, J gene, clone size, V gene, CDR3 length, CDR3 DNA, CDR3 protein. The D gene is left open where the match is weak. Rows give clone size only sometimes, using once, few, many, or a class for an expanded clone.

TRBD1,TRBJ2-7,NA,TRBV4-2,17,TGTGCCAGCAGCCAGGGGCCCTCCAGGGGGCACACCTACGAGCAGTACTTC,CASSQGPSRGHTYEQYF
TRBD2,TRBJ2-7,once,TRBV30,15,TGTGCCTGGAGGAGCGGACTAGCGGGAACCTACGAGCAGTACTTC,CAWRSGLAGTYEQYF
NA,TRBJ2-7,once,TRBV5-3,13,TGTGCCAGTCCCTTGCCGGGGGAGGACGAGCAGTACTTC,CASPLPGEDEQYF
TRBD2,TRBJ2-1,NA,TRBV6-1,17,TGTGCCAGCAGTGAGCTAAGCGGGAGGGGCTCCTACAATGAGCAGTTCTTC,CASSELSGRGSYNEQFF
TRBD2,TRBJ2-1,NA,TRBV9,16,TGTGCCAGCAGCGTAGACTCCAGCGGGAGGTTAGACGAGCAGTTCTTC,CASSVDSSGRLDEQFF
TRBD1,TRBJ2-3,once,TRBV4-1,14,TGCGCCACCACCTCATTAGGGGGCGCAGATACGCAGTATTTT,CATTSLGGADTQYF
TRBD1,TRBJ1-2,NA,TRBV10-3,14,TGTGCCATCAGGGAGGACAGGGACGGCTATGGCTACACCTTC,CAIREDRDGYGYTF
NA,TRBJ1-5,once,TRBV4-1,15,TGCGCCAGCAGCCAAGACGAATGGAGGGGACAGCCCCAGCATTTT,CASSQDEWRGQPQHF
TRBD2,TRBJ2-1,NA,TRBV2,16,TGTGCCAGCAGTGAAATGGGACTAGCGGCGTACAATGAGCAGTTCTTC,CASSEMGLAAYNEQFF
NA,TRBJ1-2,NA,TRBV12-2,19,TGTGCAAGTCGCTCCGGACCACACCCCGGGACAGGGTATAACTATGGCTACACCTTC,CASRSGPHPGTGYNYGYTF
TRBD1,TRBJ1-4,NA,TRBV7-8,15,TGTGCCAGCAGCTTAGAGACAGGGAGTAATGAAAAACTGTTTTTT,CASSLETGSNEKLFF
NA,TRBJ1-1,NA,TRBV19,15,TGTGCCAGTAGTATTGGGCTTCTGAGGGTGCCTGAAGCTTTCTTT,CASSIGLLRVPEAFF
NA,TRBJ2-2,NA,TRBV7-9,16,TGTGCCACCCGCGGCGTGAGGGATTCCCCCACCGGGGAGCTGTTTTTT,CATRGVRDSPTGELFF
NA,TRBJ1-1,NA,TRBV5-1,14,TGCGCCAGCAGCCCGGTGGTCCGGAACACTGAAGCTTTCTTT,CASSPVVRNTEAFF
NA,TRBJ1-3,NA,TRBV28,16,TGTGCCAGCAGATATGACTCAGGGGCTTCTGGAAACACCATATATTTT,CASRYDSGASGNTIYF
TRBD1,TRBJ2-4,once,TRBV29-1,20,TGCAGCGCTAAAACACCGTCCTGGACAGGGGGAAAAGTAGCCAAAAACATTCAGTACTTC,CSAKTPSWTGGKVAKNIQYF
NA,TRBJ2-7,NA,TRBV27,14,TGTGCCAGCAGTTTAAGGGCAGGGATGAACGAGCAGTACTTC,CASSLRAGMNEQYF
NA,TRBJ2-7,few,TRBV30,12,TGTGCCTGGAGTGCACAGGGCTACGAGCAGTACTTC,CAWSAQGYEQYF
TRBD2,TRBJ2-7,NA,TRBV5-1,15,TGCGCCAGCGGAAAGGGACTAGCGGGGGCCTACGAGCAGTACTTC,CASGKGLAGAYEQYF
NA,TRBJ2-7,NA,TRBV4-1,15,TGCGCCAGCAGCCTGTCCGGGACGGGAGCCTACGAGCAGTACTTC,CASSLSGTGAYEQYF
TRBD1,TRBJ1-4,NA,TRBV7-2,16,TGTGCCAGCAGCTTAAGGGGTAGGACAGGGACGGAAAAACTGTTTTTT,CASSLRGRTGTEKLFF
NA,TRBJ1-3,NA,TRBV19,15,TGTGCCAGTAGTATAAGCCTGTTCTCTGGAAACACCATATATTTT,CASSISLFSGNTIYF
TRBD1,TRBJ1-2,NA,TRBV18,17,TGTGCCAGCTCCCCCTCGCCGGGACAGGGGGAGGGCTATGGCTACACCTTC,CASSPSPGQGEGYGYTF
NA,TRBJ2-7,NA,TRBV12-1,17,TGTGCCAGCAGCTTCCATCTTATAGCGGGAGGCCCCTACGAGCAGTACTTC,CASSFHLIAGGPYEQYF
NA,TRBJ2-3,NA,TRBV6-1,15,TGTGCCACCGGAACGTCAGCTCGGGTCACAGATACGCAGTATTTT,CATGTSARVTDTQYF
NA,TRBJ1-2,NA,TRBV28,14,TGTGCCAGCAGTTTATTTGGACAGAATGGTGGCTACACCTTC,CASSLFGQNGGYTF
NA,TRBJ1-1,NA,TRBV18,14,TGTGCCAGCTCGCCGGGAGGTAAGAACACTGAAGCTTTCTTT,CASSPGGKNTEAFF